Shown below are 7 T cell receptor beta chains from a single sample sequenced in a study of post-analysis software for immune sequencing data (dated by TCRdb to the mid-2010s). The library relied on PCR. TCRdb records Illumina HiSeq 2500 as the sequencer. Unique molecular identifiers were incorporated into TCR beta cDNA libraries to reduce PCR and sequencing biases. Clones were called with MiXCR by TCRdb after fastp trimmed the public reads at Q25, and only in-frame beta chains were retained. One record per CDR3 amino acid sequence lists the most common genes and DNA. This sample lists 500,000 to 600,000 distinct CDR3 sequences; 40% to 50% were detected once. The ten most abundant clones make up about 1.8% of the sample. No antigen has been assigned to these receptors. The research as a whole found: Patients showed significantly higher frequencies than controls for about 5 TRBV segments, among them TRBV5-6, TRBV5-1 and TRBV20-1.

Sample: blood. The receptors were sampled from a girl aged 10-17 years with multiple sclerosis.

Only a few counts were recorded for this clonotype. The V call is TRBV14, the J call TRBJ2-1; tentative D call: TRBD1 (5 bases). V was shortened by 4 bases and J by 8 bases, with 15 bases between the two germline ends. CDR1 is SGHDN and CDR2 is FVKESK in the germline V gene. CDR3 size: 14 residues. The DNA of the CDR3 is TGTGCCAGCAGCCCTCGAGACAGACCTTATGAGCAGTTCTTC. Translating it yields CASSPRDRPYEQFF.

J is TRBJ2-1 and V is TRBV6-1; D remains ambiguous. The CDR3 totals 11 residues. V lost 4 bases to trimming and J lost 9 bases, with 7 bases between them. CDR1 is MNHNS, CDR2 SASEGT, per germline. The CDR3 loop is CASSVRVEQFF. DNA for the CDR3: TGTGCCAGCAGTGTCCGGGTTGAGCAGTTCTTC.

The chain couples TRBV12-3 or TRBV12-4 to TRBJ1-2; 7 positions agree with TRBD1. The CDR3 covers 13 residues. V was pared by 6 bases and J by 8 bases, with 9 bases of the junction left unmatched. CDR3 sequence (DNA): TGTGCCAGCAGAATGGAGGGACAGTTAGGCTACACCTTC. This encodes CASRMEGQLGYTF.

The sample holds a few counts of this clonotype. This chain joins TRBV12-3 or TRBV12-4 and TRBJ2-7; 7 positions agree with TRBD2. V shed 7 bases, J shed 3 bases, and the junction held 6 bases outside the gene matches. This CDR3 spans 13 amino acids. CDR3 coding DNA: TGTGCCAGCACCCGGAGGGAGGGCTACGAGCAGTACTTC. Protein sequence: CASTRREGYEQYF.

This clonotype turned up a few times. The chain couples TRBV20-1 to TRBJ2-3; D is perhaps TRBD1 (5 bases). CDR1 and CDR2 from the germline V gene are DFQATT and SNEGSKA (reference sequence). The CDR3 consists of 14 residues. V was clipped by 6 bases and J by 4 bases, with 17 bases between them. CDR3: CSAGQQRAPDTQYF. The CDR3 DNA sequence: TGCAGTGCGGGGCAGCAAAGGGCGCCAGATACGCAGTATTTT.

Only a few counts were recorded for this clonotype. The V and J genes are TRBV29-1 and TRBJ2-7, with D possibly being TRBD1 or TRBD2 (5 bases each). Looked up from germline, CDR1 is SQVTM and CDR2 is ANQGSEA. This CDR3 has 13 amino acids. V dropped 5 bases and J dropped 1 base, with 12 bases sitting between them. As DNA, the CDR3 is TGCAGCGTTCGGGGCAGGGTGTCCTACGAGCAGTACTTC. This encodes CSVRGRVSYEQYF.

In DNA form, the CDR3 reads TGTGCCACCAGGCTTCCCCCAGAGACCCAGTACTTC. It is translated as CATRLPPETQYF. The chain links TRBV6-5 to TRBJ2-5, with no clear D. The length of the CDR3 is 12 residues. The V end was cut by 10 bases, the J end by 4 bases, with 13 bases between. Germline loops: CDR1 MNHEY, CDR2 SVGAGI.